The entry below gives a single T cell receptor (beta chain) sequence along with its context. Only in-frame clones appear in the TCRdb table, and some are missing; sequencing was by immunoSEQ multiplex PCR. In the table there are a few hundred thousand clones, around 85% of which are singletons. In assigning cohorts, the study relied on participant-reported clinical history. Two negative PCRs, clearance, or symptom resolution were required of recovered Cohort 3 donors. The record originates from a study of blood T cell repertoires in COVID-19. Study-level background: Acute-phase and convalescent COVID-19 samples originated in the United States, Italy and Spain. The analysed material was cDNA or gDNA that came from T cells, B-cell-depleted T cells, or PBMCs.

The CDR3 is 14 residues long. Germline V gene lookup returns CDR1 SGHRS and CDR2 YFSETQ. The ends were cut back, 5 bases at V and 0 bases at J, with 12 bases in the middle. Sequenced material: PBMCs or T cells enriched from blood (not recorded which). This sequence was found in a middle-aged man who had recovered from COVID-19. The V call is TRBV5-1, the J call TRBJ2-7; D remains unclear. The CDR3 DNA sequence: TGCGCCAGCAGAGACACGTTTGACTCCTACGAGCAGTACTTC. Its protein is CASRDTFDSYEQYF.